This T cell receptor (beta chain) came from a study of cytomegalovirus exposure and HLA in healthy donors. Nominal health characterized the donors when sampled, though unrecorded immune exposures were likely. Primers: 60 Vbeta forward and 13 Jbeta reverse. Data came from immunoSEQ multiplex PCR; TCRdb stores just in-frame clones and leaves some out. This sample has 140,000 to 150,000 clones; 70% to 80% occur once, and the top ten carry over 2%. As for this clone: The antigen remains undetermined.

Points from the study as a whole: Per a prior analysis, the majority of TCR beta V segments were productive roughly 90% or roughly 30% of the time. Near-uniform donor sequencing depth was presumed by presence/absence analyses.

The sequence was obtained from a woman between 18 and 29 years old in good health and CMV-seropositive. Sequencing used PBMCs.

The CDR3: CASSQGRATNEKLFF. The CDR3 coding sequence is TGCGCCAGCAGCCAAGGGAGGGCAACTAATGAAAAACTGTTTTTT. This chain joins TRBV4-1 and TRBJ1-4; D gene ambiguous. V shed 1 base and J shed 0 bases, with 6 bases lying between them. CDR3 length: 15 amino acids. The germline gives CDR1 MGHRA, CDR2 YSYEKL.